Listed below are T cell receptor beta chains from one sample, sequenced in a study of CD8+ T cells in alopecia areata. Profiling relied on immunoSEQ multiplex PCR, and the TCRdb table lists in-frame clones only, not all of them. The sample includes about 180,000 clones, almost 65% of them seen just once. The sequenced sample was CD4+ T cells sorted from blood, obtained at week 0. These receptors originate from a human donor with alopecia areata. CDR3s include the opening cysteine and the closing phenylalanine or tryptophan. Where a row states a size, it is once, few, many or the class of an expanded clone; other rows omit it.

J	size	V	length	CDR3
NA	few	TRBV30	14	CAWSVGGTSYEQYF
TRBJ2-3	NA	TRBV15	15	CATSKGQGASDTQYF
TRBJ2-7	NA	TRBV4-1	13	CASSQDNLSGPHF
TRBJ2-5	NA	TRBV29-1	12	CSSNRDTETQYF
TRBJ2-1	NA	TRBV29-1	13	CSTGGVLDNEQFF
TRBJ2-3	NA	TRBV9	14	CASSVAWETDTQYF
TRBJ2-2	NA	TRBV5-1	16	CASRLTGAANTGELFF
TRBJ2-7	few	TRBV5-1	14	CASSYGDFSYEQYF
TRBJ1-6	few	TRBV2	16	CASSEGTGRGSSPLHF
TRBJ2-4	NA	TRBV10-2	13	CASGSGTRDTQYF
TRBJ2-3	NA	TRBV2	14	CASSSGQGTDTQYF
TRBJ2-7	NA	TRBV4-3	9	CASRGQIPF
TRBJ2-7	NA	TRBV4-1	20	CASSQVNPSGGSSNSYEQYF
TRBJ1-1	NA	TRBV5-1	14	CASSIATKNTEAFF
TRBJ1-2	NA	TRBV30	15	CAWSVTSLRSDGYTF